Below are 17 T cell receptor beta chains sequenced from a single sample in a study of cytomegalovirus exposure and HLA in healthy donors. The study ran its PCR with 60 Vbeta and 13 Jbeta primers. Sequencing was performed with immunoSEQ multiplex PCR; in TCRdb, only in-frame clones are kept and a portion is missing. The table records about 130,000 clones, around 77% of them present only once. The sequenced sample consisted of PBMCs. The receptor set was obtained from a man aged 50 to 60 in good health and CMV-seronegative.

The chain is built from TRBV11-2 and TRBJ1-2; 9 bases are a match to TRBD1. The germline V gene encodes CDR1 SGHAT and CDR2 FQNNGV. This CDR3 comprises 15 residues. Germline trimming cut 7 bases from V and 7 bases from J; bases unmatched to any gene: 13. Here the CDR3 DNA reads TGTGCCAGCACCCAAACAGGGGGCAGTTCTCGTGGCTACACCTTC. Protein sequence: CASTQTGGSSRGYTF.

This clone has just a few counts. The same CDR3 can be traced to other DNA sequences in this sample. The chain links TRBV18 to TRBJ2-2; D gene uncertain. The germline CDR1 and CDR2 sequences are KGHSH and LQKENI. The CDR3 contains 13 residues. V gave up 4 bases and J gave up 5 bases, with 8 bases separating them. The CDR3 loop reads CASSLQDTGELFF. The CDR3 coding sequence is TGTGCCAGCTCACTCCAGGATACCGGGGAGCTGTTTTTT.

The V and J genes are TRBV2 and TRBJ2-3; the D gene is possibly TRBD1 (5 bases). CDR3 length: 12 residues. Trimming left V 4 bases short and J 6 bases short, with 8 bases between. Germline-derived CDR1 and CDR2 are SNHLY and FYNNEI. The CDR3 sequence is CASSVDIDTQYF. CDR3 in DNA: TGTGCCAGCAGTGTGGACATTGATACGCAGTATTTT.

J is TRBJ2-7 and V is TRBV25-1; D is perhaps TRBD1 (6 bases). V was cut by 2 bases and J by 4 bases, with 15 bases left in between. CDR1 and CDR2 (germline): MGHDK, SYGVNS. The CDR3 totals 15 residues. CDR3 in amino acids: CASSEPGAGTYEQYF. Here the CDR3 DNA reads TGTGCCAGCAGTGAACCCGGGGCCGGGACATACGAGCAGTACTTC.

The sample holds a few counts of this clone. The genes are TRBV27 and TRBJ1-5; D may be TRBD1 (5 bases). The CDR3 consists of 15 residues. Germline V CDR1 and CDR2: MNHEY, SMNVEV (reference sequence). Deletions cut 2 bases from V and 1 base from J, with 9 bases between. CDR3 sequence (DNA): TGTGCCAGCAGTTTACAGGGATCGAGCAATCAGCCCCAGCATTTT. Residues: CASSLQGSSNQPQHF.

V gene TRBV6-1 combines with J gene TRBJ1-3, with 8 bases identical to TRBD1. From germline, CDR1 is MNHNS and CDR2 SASEGT. V gave up 5 bases and J gave up 7 bases; unmatched junction bases: 4. The CDR3 consists of 13 residues. The CDR3 DNA is TGTGCCAGCAGTCTGGACAGGGCCAACACCATATATTTT. It translates to CASSLDRANTIYF.

The genes are TRBV29-1 and TRBJ1-2; no definite D call. The germline gives CDR1 SQVTM, CDR2 ANQGSEA. V was pared by 0 bases and J by 3 bases, with 11 bases between. This CDR3 spans 14 amino acids. CDR3 residues: CSVEDRAEDYGYTF. Written as DNA, the CDR3 is TGCAGCGTTGAAGATAGAGCCGAGGACTATGGCTACACCTTC.

The chain is built from TRBV6-5 and TRBJ2-3; 7 bases map to TRBD1. The CDR3 is 12 amino acids. After removal of 6 bases from V and 5 bases from J, the junction contained 2 bases not matched to a gene. CDR1 and CDR2 (germline): MNHEY, SVGAGI. The CDR3 reads CASSRQGDTQYF. In nucleotides, the CDR3 is TGTGCCAGCAGCCGACAGGGAGATACGCAGTATTTT.

The chain is built from TRBV7-9 and TRBJ2-5; 13 nucleotides line up with TRBD2. Germline V gene lookup returns CDR1 SEHNR and CDR2 FQNEAQ (reference sequence). V shed 2 bases, J shed 4 bases, and the junction held 4 bases outside the gene matches. The CDR3 has 16 residues. CDR3 in amino acids: CASSLILAGGGETQYF. The CDR3 DNA follows: TGTGCCAGCAGCTTAATACTAGCGGGAGGGGGAGAGACCCAGTACTTC.

In this sample, this clone turned up once. The chain uses TRBV11-2 and TRBJ2-5; D might be TRBD1 (5 bases). With 5 bases removed from V and 5 bases from J, the gap between germline ends came to 21 bases. This CDR3 region has 16 residues. The germline gives CDR1 SGHAT, CDR2 FQNNGV. The CDR3 reads CASSLTTSQVWETQYF. CDR3 bases: TGTGCCAGCAGCCTGACGACGTCACAGGTTTGGGAGACCCAGTACTTC.

The chain has TRBV30 and TRBJ1-4; D may be TRBD1 (5 bases). This CDR3 contains 13 residues. In germline, CDR1 is GTSNPN, CDR2 SVGIG (reference sequence). V lost 2 bases, J lost 7 bases, and 11 bases lay in between. The CDR3 reads CAWSWGGSEKLFF. DNA of the CDR3: TGTGCCTGGAGTTGGGGCGGAAGTGAAAAACTGTTTTTT.

The CDR3 region has the DNA TGTGCCAGCAGCCAAGATCTGGGAACTAGCGGGAGGGCCGGCGACGAGCAGTACTTC. It translates to CASSQDLGTSGRAGDEQYF. This chain uses TRBV4-2 with TRBJ2-7; the match to TRBD2 covers 13 bases. The CDR3 has 19 amino acids. V was clipped by 0 bases and J by 5 bases; unmatched bases: 13. Germline V gene data show CDR1 as LGHNA and CDR2 as YNFKEQ.

CDR3 sequence: CASSQIEGVSYEQYF. In DNA, the CDR3 is TGTGCCAGCAGCCAAATTGAGGGGGTCTCCTACGAGCAGTACTTC. V usage is TRBV14 and J usage is TRBJ2-7; a possible D gene is TRBD1 (6 bases). Germline values: CDR1 SGHDN, CDR2 FVKESK. CDR3 size: 15 residues. Trimming shortened V by 2 bases and J by 0 bases, and 11 bases separated the two germline ends. The variable domain in full, completed from reference TRBV14 and TRBJ2-7, reads EAGVTQFPSHSVIEKGQTVTLRCDPISGHDNLYWYRRVMGKEIKFLLHFVKESKQDESGMPNNRFLAERTGGTYSTLKVQPAELEDSGVYFCASSQIEGVSYEQYFGPGTRLTVT.

This chain uses TRBV28 with TRBJ2-7, with D possibly being TRBD2 (6 bases). This CDR3 contains 17 residues. V gave up 5 bases and J gave up 3 bases, with 23 bases separating them. Germline assignment: CDR1 MDHEN and CDR2 SYDVKM. The CDR3 spells CASSLVGLSGGSYEQYF. The DNA of the CDR3 is TGTGCCAGCAGTCTCGTTGGGCTGAGTGGGGGGAGCTACGAGCAGTACTTC.

This chain joins TRBV28 and TRBJ2-4; 11 bases are shared with TRBD2. Trimming cost V 6 bases and J 2 bases; bases outside gene matches: 15. Germline V gene sequence: CDR1 MDHEN, CDR2 SYDVKM. The CDR3 consists of 19 residues. CDR3 amino acids: CASSPRLAGTRRTKNIQYF. CDR3 DNA: TGTGCCAGCAGCCCCCGACTAGCGGGGACCCGTAGGACCAAAAACATTCAGTACTTC. Full variable domain (missing parts from reference TRBV28 and TRBJ2-4): DVKVTQSSRYLVKRTGEKVFLECVQDMDHENMFWYRQDPGLGLRLIYFSYDVKMKEKGDIPEGYSVSREKKERFSLILESASTNQTSMYLCASSPRLAGTRRTKNIQYFGAGTRLSVL.

CDR3 sequence (DNA): TGTGCCAGCAGCTTAGCCGGGGGGGGAATGAACACCGGGGAGCTGTTTTTT. This translates into CASSLAGGGMNTGELFF. V usage is TRBV7-2 and J usage is TRBJ2-2, with TRBD2 matching 8 bases. V shed 0 bases and J 1 base; nucleotides not matched to a gene: 4. From germline, CDR1 is SGHTA and CDR2 FQGNSA. The CDR3 has 17 amino acids.

The gene calls are TRBV6-1 and TRBJ1-5, with 7 bases matching TRBD1. Germline V lookup: CDR1 MNHNS, CDR2 SASEGT. The CDR3 loop spans 14 amino acids. The junction had 6 bases not matched to a gene; V was cut back by 3 bases and J by 7 bases. The CDR3 nucleotides read TGTGCCAGCAGTGAGGACAGGCGTACCCAGCCCCAGCATTTT. It encodes CASSEDRRTQPQHF.